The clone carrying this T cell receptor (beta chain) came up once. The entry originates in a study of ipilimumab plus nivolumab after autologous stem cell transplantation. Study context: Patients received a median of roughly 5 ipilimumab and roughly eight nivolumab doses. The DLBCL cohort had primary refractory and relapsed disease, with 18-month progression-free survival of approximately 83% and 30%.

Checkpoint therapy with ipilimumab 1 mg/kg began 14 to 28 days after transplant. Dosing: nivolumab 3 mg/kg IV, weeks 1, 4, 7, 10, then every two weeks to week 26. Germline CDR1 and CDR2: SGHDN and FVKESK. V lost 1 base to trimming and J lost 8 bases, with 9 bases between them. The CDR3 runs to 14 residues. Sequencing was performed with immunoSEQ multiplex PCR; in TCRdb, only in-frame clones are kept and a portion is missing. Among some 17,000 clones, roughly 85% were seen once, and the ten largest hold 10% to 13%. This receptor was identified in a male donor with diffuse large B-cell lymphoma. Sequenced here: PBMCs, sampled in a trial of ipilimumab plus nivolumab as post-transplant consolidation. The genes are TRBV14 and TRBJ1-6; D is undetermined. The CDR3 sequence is CASSQGREYSPLHF. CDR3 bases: TGTGCCAGCAGCCAAGGACGGGAGTATTCACCCCTCCACTTT.